Shown below are 17 T cell receptor beta chains from a single sample sequenced in a study of STAT3 mutations in large granular lymphocyte leukemia. Study outcomes and limitations: Every T-cell large granular lymphocyte leukemia patient had at least one immunodominant TCR beta clonotype.

Which antigens these TCRs recognize remains unknown. Method: immunoSEQ multiplex PCR; TCRdb's copy keeps in-frame clones and lacks some. The sample includes approximately 42,000 clones, about 81% of them seen just once. The sequenced material came from PBMCs. The receptor source for this set is a human donor with T large granular lymphocyte leukemia. Some clones in this sample may be carry-over from other donors' samples.

This clone turned up a few times. The genes are TRBV7-8 and TRBJ1-2; a weak D match, TRBD1 (5 bases). V lost 0 bases and J 4 bases, leaving 12 bases between the germline ends. This CDR3 spans 15 amino acids. Germline V lookup: CDR1 SGHVS, CDR2 FQNEAQ. The CDR3 DNA sequence: TGTGCCAGCAGCTTAGCGCTGAGGGGCAGCTATGGCTACACCTTC. Its translation is CASSLALRGSYGYTF.

In its sample, this clone was seen a few times. This chain joins TRBV5-4 and TRBJ1-1; tentatively, D is TRBD1 (6 bases). The germline V gene has CDR1 SGHNT and CDR2 YYREEE (reference sequence). The germline V and J ends were trimmed by 1 base and 2 bases, with 9 bases remaining between them. The CDR3 consists of 14 residues. The CDR3 DNA follows: TGTGCCAGCAGCTTGCAGGGGCCCAACACTGAAGCTTTCTTT. Translating gives CASSLQGPNTEAFF. Based on the CDR3 plus reference TRBV5-4 and TRBJ1-1, the full variable domain is ETGVTQSPTHLIKTRGQQVTLRCSSQSGHNTVSWYQQALGQGPQFIFQYYREEENGRGNFPPRFSGLQFPNYSSELNVNALELDDSALYLCASSLQGPNTEAFFGQGTRLTVV.

A single count supports this clone. The chain carries TRBV18 and TRBJ1-1; 9 positions match TRBD1. This CDR3 spans 17 amino acids. Unmatched junction bases numbered 11, after V lost 1 base and J lost 5 bases. CDR1 and CDR2 from the germline V gene are KGHSH and LQKENI. CDR3 nucleotides: TGTGCCAGCTCACCACAAAATACACAGGGGGCTCGGACTGAAGCTTTCTTT. Encoded protein: CASSPQNTQGARTEAFF.

J is TRBJ2-3 and V is TRBV28; D is possibly TRBD2 (6 bases). Germline values: CDR1 MDHEN, CDR2 SYDVKM. V lost 3 bases and J 1 base, leaving 17 bases between the germline ends. CDR3 length: 17 residues. CDR3 protein: CASSFPPTASGTDTQYF. The CDR3 DNA sequence: TGTGCCAGCAGTTTTCCCCCAACGGCTAGCGGCACAGATACGCAGTATTTT.

This clone came up once. V gene TRBV7-2 combines with J gene TRBJ2-7, with D perhaps given as TRBD1 or TRBD2 (5 bases each). The CDR3 runs to 12 residues. The V and J ends lost 3 bases and 7 bases respectively, with 10 bases between them. Germline V gene data show CDR1 as SGHTA and CDR2 as FQGNSA. The CDR3 loop is CASSFGTGEQYF. As DNA, the CDR3 is TGTGCCAGCAGCTTCGGGACGGGGGAGCAGTACTTC.

The gene calls are TRBV30 and TRBJ1-1, with unresolved D. This CDR3 contains 12 residues. CDR1 is GTSNPN and CDR2 is SVGIG in the germline V gene (reference sequence). The germline V and J ends were trimmed by 0 bases and 6 bases, with 8 bases remaining between them. For the CDR3, the DNA is TGTGCCTGGAGTGTACTGTCCCCTGAAGCTTTCTTT. Residues: CAWSVLSPEAFF. The full variable domain, rest sourced from reference TRBV30 and TRBJ1-1, is SQTIHQWPATLVQPVGSPLSLECTVEGTSNPNLYWYRQAAGRGLQLLFYSVGIGQISSEVPQNLSASRPQDRQFILSSKKLLLSDSGFYLCAWSVLSPEAFFGQGTRLTVV.

The rearrangement uses TRBV28 and TRBJ1-4; 8 bases fit TRBD1. In germline, CDR1 is MDHEN, CDR2 SYDVKM. The V gene end was trimmed by 5 bases and the J gene end by 6 bases; junction bases not matched to a gene: 5. CDR3 length: 14 amino acids. The CDR3 is CASSASGQDEKLFF. Here the CDR3 DNA reads TGTGCCAGCAGTGCCTCGGGACAGGATGAAAAACTGTTTTTT.

The rearrangement uses TRBV4-3 and TRBJ1-2; 7 positions agree with TRBD1. The CDR3 spans 15 residues. Germline V gene data show CDR1 as LGHNA and CDR2 as YSLEER. With 4 bases clipped from V and 1 base from J, the junction kept 6 bases outside the gene matches. The DNA for the CDR3 is TGCGCCAGCAGCCCCCGGGACAGCCTTAACTATGGCTACACCTTC. Amino acid sequence: CASSPRDSLNYGYTF.

V usage is TRBV7-7 and J usage is TRBJ1-1, with D uncertain. This CDR3 has 13 residues. Germline V gene lookup returns CDR1 SSHAT and CDR2 FNYEAQ (reference sequence). Trimming took 5 bases from V and 0 from J, leaving 7 bases between them. DNA for the CDR3: TGTGCCAGCAGCCTAACAATGAACACTGAAGCTTTCTTT. Protein: CASSLTMNTEAFF.

The chain links TRBV4-2 to TRBJ1-1; 8 nucleotides line up with TRBD1. Germline V gene lookup returns CDR1 LGHNA and CDR2 YNFKEQ. This CDR3 has 18 amino acids. With V trimmed by 0 bases and J by 3 bases, 12 bases remained unmatched. This chain's CDR3 is CASSQDQVQGASDTEAFF. The CDR3 DNA reads as TGTGCCAGCAGCCAAGATCAGGTGCAGGGGGCCTCTGACACTGAAGCTTTCTTT.

This clone was seen just once. The V and J genes are TRBV25-1 and TRBJ2-3, with TRBD2 matching 7 bases. With V trimmed by 8 bases and J by 10 bases, 6 bases remained unmatched. This CDR3 contains 11 residues. CDR1 MGHDK and CDR2 SYGVNS come from the germline V gene. CDR3 nucleotide sequence: TGTGCCAGCTCCCAGCGGGGCCCGCAGTATTTT. Its translation is CASSQRGPQYF.

The rearrangement joins TRBV6-1 to TRBJ2-3; 7 nucleotides line up with TRBD1. Germline trimming cut 5 bases from V and 1 base from J; bases unmatched to any gene: 3. The CDR3 totals 14 residues. The germline CDR1 and CDR2 sequences are MNHNS and SASEGT. Here the CDR3 DNA reads TGTGCCAGCAGTCCAACAGGGGGCACAGATACGCAGTATTTT. Protein: CASSPTGGTDTQYF.

V is TRBV5-1 and J is TRBJ2-1; D may match TRBD1 or TRBD2 (5 bases each). The V and J ends lost 3 bases and 8 bases respectively, with 9 bases between them. From germline, CDR1 is SGHRS and CDR2 YFSETQ. The CDR3 has 12 amino acids. CDR3 bases: TGCGCCAGCAGCTCCGGGACCCATGAGCAGTTCTTC. This gives the protein CASSSGTHEQFF.

CDR3 bases: TGTGCCAGCATGAGGGCGGGGGAATTGAATGAGCAGTTCTTC. Protein sequence: CASMRAGELNEQFF. The J gene is TRBJ2-1, the V gene TRBV27, with TRBD2 matching over 7 bases. V shed 7 bases, J shed 7 bases, and the junction held 10 bases outside the gene matches. The CDR3 is 14 amino acids. The germline V gene has CDR1 MNHEY and CDR2 SMNVEV (reference sequence).

The V gene is TRBV5-1, the J gene TRBJ1-2; 7 bases fit TRBD1. CDR3 size: 14 residues. The germline V gene encodes CDR1 SGHRS and CDR2 YFSETQ. With 4 bases clipped from V and 0 bases from J, the junction kept 3 bases outside the gene matches. CDR3 DNA sequence: TGCGCCAGCAGCGCTACAGGGGCTAACTATGGCTACACCTTC. Encoded protein: CASSATGANYGYTF.

The chain couples TRBV7-9 to TRBJ2-3; the D gene could be TRBD1 or TRBD2 (6 bases each). Trimming pared 2 bases from V and 3 bases from J, leaving 15 bases between. Germline loops: CDR1 SEHNR, CDR2 FQNEAQ (reference sequence). CDR3 length equals 16 residues. CDR3 sequence reads: CASSLKGGRGTDTQYF. The CDR3 bases are TGTGCCAGCAGCTTAAAGGGGGGTAGAGGAACAGATACGCAGTATTTT.

The J gene is TRBJ1-6, the V gene TRBV10-3, with TRBD1 identical over 9 bases. This CDR3 has 15 residues. J gave up 10 bases and V 6 bases, and 10 bases lay outside the gene matches. Germline V gives CDR1 ENHRY, CDR2 SYGVKD. Here the CDR3 reads CAISGQQGTGSPLHF. In DNA form, the CDR3 reads TGTGCCATCAGCGGGCAACAGGGGACAGGGTCACCCCTCCACTTT.